The clone carrying this TCR beta chain has at least ten counts. The data are from a study of CDR3 diversity in severe acne. Germline loops: CDR1 SGHTS, CDR2 YDEGEE. CDR3 size: 13 residues. The germline V and J ends were trimmed by 4 bases and 8 bases, with 10 bases remaining between them. TCRdb analysed the PCR reads with MiXCR anew, one entry per CDR3 protein. The sample shows tens of thousands of distinct CDR3 sequences, around 53% of them seen only once. This TCR derives from a male donor in good health, without acne. The chain uses TRBV5-8 and TRBJ1-6, with D uncertain. The material sequenced was blood. DNA for the CDR3: TGTGCCAGCAGCCACGACATAGATTCACCCCTCCACTTT. Its translation: CASSHDIDSPLHF.